This TCR beta chain came from a study of T cells in women clearing cervical HPV infection. Background on the study: For cases, blood was sampled a median 149 days after lesion detection, interquartile range roughly 80 to 230 days.

Assay used: immunoSEQ multiplex PCR; TCRdb lists only in-frame clones, some missing. The sample has 14,000 or so clones. Per germline, CDR1 KGHSH and CDR2 LQKENI. The CDR3 is made up of 15 amino acids. In the case of this clone: The CDR3 is cut off 3 residues early in the read; its end comes from the germline J gene.

Sequencing was done on a sample of blood buffy coat. The V and J genes are TRBV18 and TRBJ1-4, with 8 bases fitting TRBD1. The receptor was derived from a woman between 18 and 70 years old with a cervical HPV16 infection that either progressed to CIN3+ or cleared (not recorded which). CDR3 DNA, as far as it was read: TGTGCCAGCTCAGCAAACGGGGACAGGTCTGGACCA. Translating it yields CASSANGDRSGP. The CDR3, in full, reads CASSANGDRSGPLFF.